This is a list of T cell receptor beta chains from one sample in a study of OX40 agonist ivuxolimab in advanced cancers. Clones were sequenced by immunoSEQ multiplex PCR, and TCRdb holds only the in-frame ones, with some missing. The sample lists roughly 80,000 clones, around nine tenths occurring once. The sample was CD4+ or CD8+ T cells sorted from blood, taken in a trial of the OX40 agonist ivuxolimab. Every receptor here comes from an adult with an advanced solid tumor such as melanoma, head and neck, liver or kidney cancer. CDR3s include the opening cysteine and the closing phenylalanine or tryptophan. The D gene is left open where the match is weak. Size tells how often a clone was seen (once, few, many) or the class of an expanded clone, and some rows leave it out.

-	TRBD2	TRBV9	TRBJ2-1	TGTGCCAGCAGCGTAGCCGGGAGGCCAGACTACAATGAGCAGTTCTTC	CASSVAGRPDYNEQFF
-	TRBD2	TRBV6-1	TRBJ2-1	TGTGCCAGCAGTGAAGCAACTAGCGGGGGTCAGCAGTTCTTC	CASSEATSGGQQFF
-	TRBD1	TRBV7-9	TRBJ2-2	TGTGCCAGCAGCCGAACAGGGGCGAACACCGGGGAGCTGTTTTTT	CASSRTGANTGELFF
-	-	TRBV28	TRBJ2-7	TGTGCCAGCAGTCCCCGGATGTGGGAGCAGTACTTC	CASSPRMWEQYF
-	-	TRBV6-1	TRBJ2-3	TGTGCCAGCAGGACATTTGGTTTGACAGATACGCAGTATTTT	CASRTFGLTDTQYF
-	-	TRBV7-2	TRBJ1-2	TGTGCCAGCAGCTTAAAGGGAGAACTAGGCCTAAACTATGGCTACACCTTC	CASSLKGELGLNYGYTF
-	-	TRBV5-1	TRBJ1-2	TGCGCCAGCAGCTTTAGAAGGGTTGAGGACTATGGCTACACCTTC	CASSFRRVEDYGYTF
-	-	TRBV4-2	TRBJ2-5	TGTGCCAGCAGCCCCCGGACGGAAGAGACCCAGTACTTC	CASSPRTEETQYF
-	TRBD1	TRBV7-9	TRBJ2-7	TGTGCCAGCCTATCGACAGGGGTCAACGAGCAGTACTTC	CASLSTGVNEQYF
-	TRBD1	TRBV30	TRBJ2-5	TGTGCCTGGAGTTCCCGCAAACAGGGGACGGTGGAGACCCAGTACTTC	CAWSSRKQGTVETQYF
-	-	TRBV19	TRBJ1-2	TGTGCCAGTAGACTTCTGACAGAGATGTATGGCTACACCTTC	CASRLLTEMYGYTF
-	TRBD1	TRBV2	TRBJ1-2	TGTGCCAGCAGTGAAACAGGGGATGGCTACACCTTC	CASSETGDGYTF
once	TRBD2	TRBV7-3	TRBJ2-2	TGTGCCAGCAGCTTTCTAGCGGGATCGGGCACCGGGGAGCTGTTTTTT	CASSFLAGSGTGELFF
-	-	TRBV5-8	TRBJ1-1	TGTGCCAGCAGCTTGGGCAGGGGCACTGAAGCTTTCTTT	CASSLGRGTEAFF
once	-	TRBV11-1	TRBJ2-3	TGTGCCAGCAGCTCCAGCACAGATACGCAGTATTTT	CASSSSTDTQYF
-	-	TRBV7-8	TRBJ1-1	TGTGCCAGCAGCTTTGGGGTGAGCACTGAAGCTTTCTTT	CASSFGVSTEAFF
-	-	TRBV30	TRBJ1-3	TGTGCCTGGAATAGGGGCTCTGGAAACACCATATATTTT	CAWNRGSGNTIYF
-	-	TRBV7-9	TRBJ2-1	TGTGCCAGCAGCTTCTCAGGCGACAATGAGCAGTTCTTC	CASSFSGDNEQFF
-	-	TRBV19	TRBJ1-1	TGTGCCAGTAGTTCGGGACTCAACACTGAAGCTTTCTTT	CASSSGLNTEAFF
-	TRBD2	TRBV2	TRBJ2-7	TGTGCCAGCGGCGAGACTAGCGGGAGAAGAGACGAGCAGTACTTC	CASGETSGRRDEQYF
-	-	TRBV7-9	TRBJ2-1	TGTGCCACCAGACGGTGGGGTGAAGGTGAGCAGTTCTTC	CATRRWGEGEQFF
once	-	TRBV28	TRBJ2-2	TGTGCCAGCAGTTCCGGACAGAACACCGGGGAGCTGTTTTTT	CASSSGQNTGELFF
once	-	TRBV7-3	TRBJ1-5	TGTGCCAGCAGCCTTATGGCTAATCAGCCCCAGCATTTT	CASSLMANQPQHF
few	-	TRBV5-1	TRBJ1-2	TGCGCCAGTCGATATGGGACCTCGGTGGGGTATGGCTACACCTTC	CASRYGTSVGYGYTF
-	-	TRBV7-9	TRBJ1-1	TGTGCCAGCAGCGCCGGGTCCACGGGGGAAGCTTTCTTT	CASSAGSTGEAFF
-	-	TRBV18	TRBJ1-2	TGTGCCAGCTCACCAGATGGGGTAGTATATGGCTACACCTTC	CASSPDGVVYGYTF